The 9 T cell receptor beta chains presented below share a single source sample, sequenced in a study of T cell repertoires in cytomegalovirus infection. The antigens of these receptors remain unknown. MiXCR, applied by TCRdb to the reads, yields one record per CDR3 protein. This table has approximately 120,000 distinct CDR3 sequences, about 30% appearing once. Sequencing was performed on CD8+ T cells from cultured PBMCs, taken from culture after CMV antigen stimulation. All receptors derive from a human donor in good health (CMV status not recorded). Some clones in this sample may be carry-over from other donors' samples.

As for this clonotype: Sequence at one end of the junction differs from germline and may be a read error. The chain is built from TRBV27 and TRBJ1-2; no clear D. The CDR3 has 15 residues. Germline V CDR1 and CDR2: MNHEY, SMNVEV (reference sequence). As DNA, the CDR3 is TGTGCCAGCAGTTTAGCATCAAGGTATAACTATGGCTACACCTTT. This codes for CASSLASRYNYGYTF.

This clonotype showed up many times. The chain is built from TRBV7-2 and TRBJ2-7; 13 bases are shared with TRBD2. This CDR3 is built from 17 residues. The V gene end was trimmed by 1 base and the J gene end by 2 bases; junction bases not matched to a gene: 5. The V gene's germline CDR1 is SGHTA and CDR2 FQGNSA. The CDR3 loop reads CASSLEQLAGGPYEQYF. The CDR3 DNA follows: TGTGCCAGCAGCTTAGAGCAACTAGCGGGGGGGCCCTACGAGCAGTACTTC.

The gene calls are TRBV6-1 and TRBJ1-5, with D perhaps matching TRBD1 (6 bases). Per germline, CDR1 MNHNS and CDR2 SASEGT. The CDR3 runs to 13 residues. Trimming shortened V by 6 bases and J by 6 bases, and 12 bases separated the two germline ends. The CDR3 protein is CASSQDRTQPQHF. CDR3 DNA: TGTGCCAGCAGCCAGGACAGAACTCAGCCCCAGCATTTT.

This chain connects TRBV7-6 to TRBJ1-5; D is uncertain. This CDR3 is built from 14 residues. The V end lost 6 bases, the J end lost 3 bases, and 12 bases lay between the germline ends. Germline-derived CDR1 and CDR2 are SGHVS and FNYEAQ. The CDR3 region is CASSFRRNNQPQHF. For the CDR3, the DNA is TGTGCCAGCAGTTTCAGACGGAACAATCAGCCCCAGCATTTT.

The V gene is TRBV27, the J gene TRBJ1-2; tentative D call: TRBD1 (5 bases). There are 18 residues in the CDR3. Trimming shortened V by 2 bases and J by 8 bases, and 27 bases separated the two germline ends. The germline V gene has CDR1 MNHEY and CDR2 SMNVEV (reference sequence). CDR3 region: CASSLTTTPQGGARGYTF. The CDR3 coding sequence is TGTGCCAGCAGTTTAACCACGACCCCTCAGGGAGGAGCTAGGGGCTACACCTTC.

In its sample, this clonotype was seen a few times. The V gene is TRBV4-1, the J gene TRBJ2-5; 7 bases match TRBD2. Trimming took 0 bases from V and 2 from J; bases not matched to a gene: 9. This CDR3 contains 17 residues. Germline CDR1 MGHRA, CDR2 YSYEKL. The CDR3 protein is CASSQDRVAGDQETQYF. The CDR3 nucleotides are TGCGCCAGCAGCCAAGATCGGGTAGCGGGCGATCAAGAGACCCAGTACTTC.

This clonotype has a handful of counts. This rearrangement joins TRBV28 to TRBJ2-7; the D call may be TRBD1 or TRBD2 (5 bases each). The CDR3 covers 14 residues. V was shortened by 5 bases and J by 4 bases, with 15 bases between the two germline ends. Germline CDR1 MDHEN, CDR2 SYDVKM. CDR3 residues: CASSLRWGWYEQYF. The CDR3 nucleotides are TGTGCCAGCAGTCTCCGTTGGGGGTGGTACGAGCAGTACTTC. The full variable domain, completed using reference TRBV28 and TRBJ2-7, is DVKVTQSSRYLVKRTGEKVFLECVQDMDHENMFWYRQDPGLGLRLIYFSYDVKMKEKGDIPEGYSVSREKKERFSLILESASTNQTSMYLCASSLRWGWYEQYFGPGTRLTVT.

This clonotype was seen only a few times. CDR3 DNA sequence: TGTGCCAGCAGCACGTGGGACACTCCTAACGATCAGCCCCAGCATTTT. Protein product: CASSTWDTPNDQPQHF. V gene TRBV12-3 or TRBV12-4 combines with J gene TRBJ1-5; a possible D gene is TRBD1 (6 bases). Trimming removed 6 bases at V and 5 bases at J, with 20 bases between. CDR3 length: 16 residues.

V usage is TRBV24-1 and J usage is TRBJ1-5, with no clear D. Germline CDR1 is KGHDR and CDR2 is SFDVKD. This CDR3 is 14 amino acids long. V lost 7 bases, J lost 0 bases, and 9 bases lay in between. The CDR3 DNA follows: TGTGCCACCAGGGAAAGTGATAGCAATCAGCCCCAGCATTTT. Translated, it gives CATRESDSNQPQHF.